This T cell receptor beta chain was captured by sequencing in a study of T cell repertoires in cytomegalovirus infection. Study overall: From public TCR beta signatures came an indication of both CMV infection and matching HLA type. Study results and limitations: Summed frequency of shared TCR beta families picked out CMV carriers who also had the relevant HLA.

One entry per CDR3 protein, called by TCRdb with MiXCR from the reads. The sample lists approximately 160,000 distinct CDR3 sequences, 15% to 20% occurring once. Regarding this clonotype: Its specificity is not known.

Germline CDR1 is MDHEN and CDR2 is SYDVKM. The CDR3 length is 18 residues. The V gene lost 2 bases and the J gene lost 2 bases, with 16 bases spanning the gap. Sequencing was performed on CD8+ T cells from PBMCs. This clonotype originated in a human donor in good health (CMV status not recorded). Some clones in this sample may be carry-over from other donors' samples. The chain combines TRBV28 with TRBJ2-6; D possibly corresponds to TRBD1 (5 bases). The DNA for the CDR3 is TGTGCCAGCAGTTTACACGCAGGGATGATTACTGGGGCCAACGTCCTGACTTTC. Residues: CASSLHAGMITGANVLTF.